These 26 T cell receptor beta chains were all obtained from the same sample, sequenced in a study of CD8 T cells in ankylosing spondylitis. TCRdb redid the calling of the 5' RACE reads with MiXCR, one entry per CDR3 protein. The sample consists of some 250,000 distinct CDR3 sequences, about 9.1% of them appearing once. Sequenced material: blood, either unsorted or a sorted T cell fraction (not recorded which). The receptors stem from a male donor with ankylosing spondylitis or in good health (not recorded which).

This clonotype was recorded many times. The rearrangement joins TRBV29-1 to TRBJ1-4; no definite D call. Between the trimmed V and J ends, which lost 4 bases and 8 bases, there was a span of 11 bases. Germline CDR1 is SQVTM and CDR2 is ANQGSEA. This CDR3 has 12 residues. The CDR3 reads CSVAVLGEKLFF. The CDR3 DNA is TGCAGCGTTGCTGTGCTAGGCGAAAAACTGTTTTTT.

This clonotype appeared many times. The rearrangement joins TRBV6-6 to TRBJ2-1; possibly TRBD1 for D (6 bases). Germline values: CDR1 MNHNY, CDR2 SVGAGI (reference sequence). V was clipped by 5 bases and J by 14 bases, with 13 bases between them. The CDR3 runs 11 residues. The CDR3 bases are TGTGCCAGCAGTGGGGGCGCTAAGGAGTTCTTC. It codes for CASSGGAKEFF.

This clonotype has at least ten counts. The chain links TRBV27 to TRBJ2-1, with 7 bases aligning to TRBD2. CDR1 and CDR2 (germline): MNHEY, SMNVEV (reference sequence). After removal of 7 bases from V and 7 bases from J, the junction contained 10 bases not matched to a gene. The CDR3 extends over 14 amino acids. The CDR3 loop reads CASTPSGGGNEQFF. As DNA, the CDR3 is TGTGCCAGCACCCCTTCTGGGGGGGGTAATGAGCAGTTCTTC.

This clonotype was counted at least ten times. The chain links TRBV6-5 to TRBJ1-3; D ambiguous. CDR3 length: 14 residues. The V end was cut by 3 bases, the J end by 4 bases, with 10 bases between. The V gene's germline CDR1 is MNHEY and CDR2 SVGAGI. The CDR3 DNA is TGTGCCAGCAGTTATAAGCAACCCGGAAACACCATATATTTT. This encodes CASSYKQPGNTIYF.

This clonotype was detected many times. The CDR3 nucleotides read TGTGCCAGCAGTTTTGCGGGACAGACATACTCTGGGGCCAACGTCCTGACTTTC. Translated, it gives CASSFAGQTYSGANVLTF. The rearrangement uses TRBV12-3 or TRBV12-4 and TRBJ2-6; possibly TRBD1 for D (7 bases). The CDR3 loop spans 18 amino acids. V dropped 3 bases and J dropped 0 bases, with 15 bases sitting between them.

The chain employs TRBV7-9 and TRBJ2-3, with 8 bases identical to TRBD2. The CDR3 runs 14 residues. Germline values: CDR1 SEHNR, CDR2 FQNEAQ (reference sequence). The J segment lost 6 bases and the V segment lost 5 bases, leaving 7 bases of the junction unmatched. CDR3 nucleotides: TGTGCCAGCAGCATCAGCGGGAGCGCGGATACGCAGTATTTT. The encoded protein is CASSISGSADTQYF.

This clonotype was detected only a few times. The CDR3 DNA reads TGTGCCAGCAGTAGGACAGGGGGGGGAGAACAGCCCCAGCATTTT. It translates to CASSRTGGGEQPQHF. The J gene is TRBJ1-5, the V gene TRBV12-3 or TRBV12-4, with 10 bases lining up with TRBD1. CDR3 length equals 15 residues. Trimming cost V 5 bases and J 7 bases; bases outside gene matches: 8.

The gene calls are TRBV6-1 and TRBJ2-1, with 13 nucleotides matching TRBD2. V gave up 4 bases and J gave up 2 bases; unmatched junction bases: 2. There are 16 residues in the CDR3. Germline CDR1 and CDR2: MNHNS and SASEGT. The DNA for the CDR3 is TGTGCCAGCAGTGGTACTAGCGGGGGGGCCTACAATGAGCAGTTCTTC. This gives the protein CASSGTSGGAYNEQFF.

This clonotype was observed at least ten times. The chain links TRBV13 to TRBJ2-7; TRBD2 is a possible D gene (5 bases). CDR1 is PRHDT and CDR2 is FYEKMQ in the germline V gene (reference sequence). Deletions cut 4 bases from V and 1 base from J, with 8 bases between. CDR3 length: 13 amino acids. The CDR3 reads CASSSLGSYEQYF. The CDR3 DNA reads TGTGCCAGCAGCTCACTAGGGTCCTACGAGCAGTACTTC.

The J gene is TRBJ1-1, the V gene TRBV12-3 or TRBV12-4; D remains unclear. Trimming pared 3 bases from V and 2 bases from J, leaving 10 bases between. The CDR3 is 14 residues long. In DNA form, the CDR3 reads TGTGCCAGCAGTTTTAGGTTAATCAACACTGAAGCTTTCTTT. As protein: CASSFRLINTEAFF.

This clonotype was seen repeatedly, ten times or more. The rearrangement links TRBV6-5 to TRBJ2-7; D gene ambiguous. Per the germline V gene, CDR1 is MNHEY and CDR2 is SVGAGI. V shed 0 bases and J shed 0 bases, with 12 bases lying between them. There are 16 residues in the CDR3. The CDR3 loop is CASSYSAGSSSYEQYF. The CDR3 DNA is TGTGCCAGCAGTTACTCGGCAGGCTCGAGCTCCTACGAGCAGTACTTC.

This clonotype was observed at least ten times. The chain joins TRBV5-6 to TRBJ1-2, with a weak D call TRBD1 (6 bases). Trimming removed 3 bases at V and 8 bases at J, with 11 bases between. Germline assignment: CDR1 SGHDT and CDR2 YYEEEE. CDR3 length equals 12 residues. CDR3 nucleotides: TGTGCCAGCAGCTCGACAGGTACCGGCTACACCTTC. As protein: CASSSTGTGYTF.

The chain is built from TRBV6-1 and TRBJ2-1, with D possibly TRBD1 on 6 matching bases. The length of the CDR3 is 14 residues. V lost 5 bases to trimming and J lost 10 bases, with 18 bases between them. Germline V gives CDR1 MNHNS, CDR2 SASEGT. The CDR3 DNA sequence: TGTGCCAGCAGTCCGGACAGCGCGCAGGGGGAGCAGTTCTTC. As protein: CASSPDSAQGEQFF.

This clonotype was observed a few times. J is TRBJ1-2 and V is TRBV7-2; D ambiguous. The germline gives CDR1 SGHTA, CDR2 FQGNSA. This CDR3 spans 12 amino acids. The germline V and J ends were trimmed by 3 bases and 3 bases, with 5 bases remaining between them. CDR3 DNA: TGTGCCAGCAGCTTTAGAGACTATGGCTACACCTTC. Protein sequence: CASSFRDYGYTF.

There are many counts of this clonotype. The chain couples TRBV7-9 to TRBJ1-4; D is unresolved. The CDR3 totals 14 residues. Germline CDR1 SEHNR, CDR2 FQNEAQ (reference sequence). Trimming pared 4 bases from V and 13 bases from J, leaving 19 bases between. The CDR3 reads CASSSSGVPARLFF. The CDR3 nucleotides are TGTGCCAGCAGCTCCTCCGGGGTCCCGGCCCGACTGTTTTTT.

The sample holds many counts of this clonotype. V gene TRBV7-8 combines with J gene TRBJ1-5; D is perhaps TRBD1 (5 bases). V was cut by 0 bases and J by 5 bases, with 8 bases left in between. From germline, CDR1 is SGHVS and CDR2 FQNEAQ. The length of the CDR3 is 14 residues. The CDR3 protein is CASSLARGDQPQHF. CDR3 DNA sequence: TGTGCCAGCAGCTTAGCGCGGGGGGATCAGCCCCAGCATTTT. The full variable domain, completed using reference TRBV7-8 and TRBJ1-5, is GAGVSQSPRYKVAKRGQDVALRCDPISGHVSLFWYQQALGQGPEFLTYFQNEAQLDKSGLPSDRFFAERPEGSVSTLKIQRTQQEDSAVYLCASSLARGDQPQHFGDGTRLSIL.

V is TRBV5-4 and J is TRBJ2-2, with no clear D. Germline CDR1 reads SGHNT; CDR2 reads YYREEE (reference sequence). The CDR3 consists of 15 residues. V lost 0 bases and J 2 bases, leaving 8 bases between the germline ends. Written as DNA, the CDR3 is TGTGCCAGCAGCTTGGCTAGTCTAAACACCGGGGAGCTGTTTTTT. Its protein product is CASSLASLNTGELFF.

At least ten counts were recorded for this clonotype. The chain combines TRBV11-1 with TRBJ2-5, with no clear D. This CDR3 is built from 15 residues. The V end was cut by 2 bases, the J end by 1 base, with 11 bases between. Germline CDR1 is SGHAT and CDR2 is FQDESV (reference sequence). In DNA form, the CDR3 reads TGTGCCAGCAGCTTAATGTGGCGGAGCCAAGAGACCCAGTACTTC. It encodes CASSLMWRSQETQYF.

This clonotype was recorded at least ten times. The chain joins TRBV7-2 to TRBJ1-6; TRBD1 is a possible D gene (6 bases). The CDR3 contains 17 residues. Germline CDR1 reads SGHTA; CDR2 reads FQGNSA. The ends were cut back, 1 base at V and 3 bases at J, with 13 bases in the middle. The CDR3 sequence is CASSLGYRANYNSPLHF. CDR3 bases: TGTGCCAGCAGCTTAGGGTACAGGGCAAACTATAATTCACCCCTCCACTTT.

This clonotype was detected ten times or more. The V and J genes are TRBV5-1 and TRBJ2-1; 8 nucleotides align to TRBD1. V dropped 0 bases and J dropped 4; count of bases not matched to a gene: 9. Germline-derived CDR1 and CDR2 are SGHRS and YFSETQ. CDR3 length equals 17 residues. This CDR3 is CASSLVGLGQGYNEQFF. As DNA, the CDR3 is TGCGCCAGCAGCTTGGTTGGTCTCGGACAGGGTTACAATGAGCAGTTCTTC.

This clonotype appeared many times. The CDR3 DNA reads TGTGCCATCAAAGGCGAGGGGATGAACACTGAAGCTTTCTTT. Its protein is CAIKGEGMNTEAFF. The genes are TRBV10-3 and TRBJ1-1, with D perhaps matching TRBD1 (5 bases). Per germline, CDR1 ENHRY and CDR2 SYGVKD. The CDR3 covers 14 residues. V lost 7 bases to trimming and J lost 0 bases, with 12 bases between them.

The chain links TRBV4-3 to TRBJ2-7; D gene ambiguous. This CDR3 spans 14 amino acids. The germline V and J ends were trimmed by 0 bases and 5 bases, with 11 bases remaining between them. CDR1 and CDR2 from the germline V gene are LGHNA and YSLEER. In DNA form, the CDR3 reads TGCGCCAGCAGCCAAGATGACAAGAGTGACGAGCAGTACTTC. Translated: CASSQDDKSDEQYF.

This clonotype was recorded many times. The conserved final phenylalanine or tryptophan is absent from the CDR3, which likely points to a read error. The CDR3 loop is CAISEGQTGQETQYL. CDR3 bases: TGTGCCATCAGTGAGGGACAGACCGGCCAAGAGACCCAGTACCTC. The V gene is TRBV10-3, the J gene TRBJ2-5; possible D gene TRBD1, 6 bases. Germline loops: CDR1 ENHRY, CDR2 SYGVKD. V dropped 2 bases and J dropped 1 base, with 11 bases sitting between them. The CDR3 totals 15 residues.

About this clonotype itself: The CDR3 carries no conserved terminal phenylalanine or tryptophan, so it likely arises from a read error. The rearrangement joins TRBV12-3 or TRBV12-4 to TRBJ2-5; 11 bases line up with TRBD2. This CDR3 region has 16 residues. V shed 8 bases and J 5 bases; nucleotides not matched to a gene: 13. This CDR3 is CASGDGISGGAETQYI. CDR3 sequence (DNA): TGTGCCAGCGGGGACGGCATTAGCGGGGGGGCGGAGACCCAGTACATC.

The chain carries TRBV27 and TRBJ2-1; D is possibly TRBD1 or TRBD2 (6 bases each). The length of the CDR3 is 18 residues. V dropped 9 bases and J dropped 4 bases, with 28 bases sitting between them. The germline CDR1 and CDR2 sequences are MNHEY and SMNVEV (reference sequence). The CDR3 loop is CASCRGLQGHGSYNEQFF. The DNA of the CDR3 is TGTGCCAGTTGCAGGGGCCTTCAGGGACACGGGAGTTACAATGAGCAGTTCTTC.

This clonotype was counted ten times or more. The chain carries TRBV20-1 and TRBJ1-3, with no clear D. The germline V gene has CDR1 DFQATT and CDR2 SNEGSKA (reference sequence). The CDR3 length is 13 residues. The ends were cut back, 5 bases at V and 3 bases at J, with 11 bases in the middle. Here the CDR3 reads CSASVNLGNTIYF. The CDR3 DNA sequence: TGCAGTGCTTCCGTTAACCTTGGAAACACCATATATTTT.